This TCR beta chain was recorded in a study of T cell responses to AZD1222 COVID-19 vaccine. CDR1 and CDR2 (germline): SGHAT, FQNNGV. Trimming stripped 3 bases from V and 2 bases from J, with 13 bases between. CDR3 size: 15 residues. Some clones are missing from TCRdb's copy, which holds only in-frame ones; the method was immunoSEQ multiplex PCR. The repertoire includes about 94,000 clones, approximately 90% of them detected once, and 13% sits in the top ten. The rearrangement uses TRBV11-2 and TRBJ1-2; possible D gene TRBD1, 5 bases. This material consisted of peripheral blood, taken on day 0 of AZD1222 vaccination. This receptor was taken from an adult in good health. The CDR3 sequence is CASSFPTVSNYGYTF. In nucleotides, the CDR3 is TGTGCCAGCAGCTTCCCGACAGTTTCAAACTATGGCTACACCTTC.